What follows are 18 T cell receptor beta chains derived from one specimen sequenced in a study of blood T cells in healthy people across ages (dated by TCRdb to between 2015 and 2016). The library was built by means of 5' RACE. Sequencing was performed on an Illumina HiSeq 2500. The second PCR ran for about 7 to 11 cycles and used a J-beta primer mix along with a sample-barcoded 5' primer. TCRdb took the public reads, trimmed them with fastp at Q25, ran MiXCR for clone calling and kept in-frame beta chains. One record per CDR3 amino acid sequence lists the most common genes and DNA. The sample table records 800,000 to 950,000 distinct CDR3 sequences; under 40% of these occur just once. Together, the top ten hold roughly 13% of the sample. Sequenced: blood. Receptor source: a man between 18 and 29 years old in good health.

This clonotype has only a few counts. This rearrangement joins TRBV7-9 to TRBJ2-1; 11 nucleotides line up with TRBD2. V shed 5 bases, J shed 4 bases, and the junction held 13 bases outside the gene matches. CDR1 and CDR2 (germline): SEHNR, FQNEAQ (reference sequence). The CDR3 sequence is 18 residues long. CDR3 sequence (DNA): TGTGCCAGCAGCCTCCGACTAGCGGGATGGGGGCTTTACAATGAGCAGTTCTTC. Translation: CASSLRLAGWGLYNEQFF.

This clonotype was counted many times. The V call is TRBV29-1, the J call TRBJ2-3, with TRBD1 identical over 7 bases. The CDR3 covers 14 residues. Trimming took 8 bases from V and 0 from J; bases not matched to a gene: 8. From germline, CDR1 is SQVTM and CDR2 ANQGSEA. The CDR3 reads CSTDRDRSTDTQYF. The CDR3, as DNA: TGCAGCACCGACCGGGACAGAAGCACAGATACGCAGTATTTT.

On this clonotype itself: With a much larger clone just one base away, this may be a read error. The DNA for the CDR3 is TGTGCCAGCAGTTTCGGGGTAAACACAGATACGCAGTATTTT. As protein: CASSFGVNTDTQYF. The rearrangement joins TRBV12-3 or TRBV12-4 to TRBJ2-3; perhaps TRBD2 as D (5 bases). The CDR3 runs to 14 residues. Trimming pared 3 bases from V and 2 bases from J, leaving 9 bases between.

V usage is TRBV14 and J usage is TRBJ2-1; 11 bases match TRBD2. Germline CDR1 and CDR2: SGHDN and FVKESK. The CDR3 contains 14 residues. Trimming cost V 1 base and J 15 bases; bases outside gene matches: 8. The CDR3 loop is CASSQAGLAAPAFF. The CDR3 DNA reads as TGTGCCAGCAGCCAAGCGGGACTAGCGGCACCCGCGTTCTTC.

CDR3 amino acids: CARREVNYGYTF. For the CDR3, the DNA is TGTGCCAGGAGGGAAGTCAACTATGGCTACACCTTC. The rearrangement joins TRBV27 to TRBJ1-2, with no clear D. CDR3 length: 12 amino acids. Looked up from germline, CDR1 is MNHEY and CDR2 is SMNVEV (reference sequence). V was shortened by 9 bases and J by 2 bases, with 10 bases between the two germline ends.

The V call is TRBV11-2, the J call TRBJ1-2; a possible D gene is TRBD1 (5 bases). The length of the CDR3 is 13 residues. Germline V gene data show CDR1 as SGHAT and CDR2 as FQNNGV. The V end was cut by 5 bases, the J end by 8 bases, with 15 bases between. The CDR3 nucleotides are TGTGCCAGCAGCGCGGGGACCAGAGGCGGCTACACCTTC. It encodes CASSAGTRGGYTF.

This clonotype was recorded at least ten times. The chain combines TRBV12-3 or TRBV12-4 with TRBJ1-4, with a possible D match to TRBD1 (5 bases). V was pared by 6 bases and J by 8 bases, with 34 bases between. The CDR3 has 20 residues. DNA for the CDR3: TGTGCCAGCAGCCCCTGGCAGACCCGGGAGAGGGGCAGTATCTGGGAAAAACTGTTTTTT. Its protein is CASSPWQTRERGSIWEKLFF.

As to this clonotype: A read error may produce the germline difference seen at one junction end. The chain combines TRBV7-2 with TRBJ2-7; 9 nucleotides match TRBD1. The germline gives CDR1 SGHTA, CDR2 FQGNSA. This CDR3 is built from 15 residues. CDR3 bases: TGTGCCGGCAGCTTTAACAGGGGGCTAGGGAATGAGCAGTACTTC. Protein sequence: CAGSFNRGLGNEQYF.

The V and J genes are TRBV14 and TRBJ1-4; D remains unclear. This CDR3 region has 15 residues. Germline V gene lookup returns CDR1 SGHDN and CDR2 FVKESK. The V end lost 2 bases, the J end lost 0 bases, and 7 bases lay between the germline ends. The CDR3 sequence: CASSQQRSTNEKLFF. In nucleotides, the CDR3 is TGTGCCAGCAGCCAACAGCGTTCAACTAATGAAAAACTGTTTTTT.

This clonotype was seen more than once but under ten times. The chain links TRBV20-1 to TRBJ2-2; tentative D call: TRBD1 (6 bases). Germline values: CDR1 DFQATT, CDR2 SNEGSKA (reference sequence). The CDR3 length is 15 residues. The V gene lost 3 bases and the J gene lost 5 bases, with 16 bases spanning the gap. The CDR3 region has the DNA TGCAGTGCTAGGGTCCCAGGGGAAGGTACCGGGGAGCTGTTTTTT. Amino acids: CSARVPGEGTGELFF.

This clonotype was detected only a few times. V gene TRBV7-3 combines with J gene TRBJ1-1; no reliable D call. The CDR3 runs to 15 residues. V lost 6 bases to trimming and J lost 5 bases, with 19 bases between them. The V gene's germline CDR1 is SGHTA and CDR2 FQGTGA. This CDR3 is CASRPSGGPGTEAFF. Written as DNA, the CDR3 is TGTGCCAGCAGACCATCGGGTGGGCCTGGAACTGAAGCTTTCTTT.

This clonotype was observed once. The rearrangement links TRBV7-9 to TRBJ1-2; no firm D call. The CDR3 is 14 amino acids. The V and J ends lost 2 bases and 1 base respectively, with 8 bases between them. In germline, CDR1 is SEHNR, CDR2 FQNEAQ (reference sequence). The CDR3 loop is CASSLFFSNYGYTF. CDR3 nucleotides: TGTGCCAGCAGCTTATTTTTCAGTAACTATGGCTACACCTTC.

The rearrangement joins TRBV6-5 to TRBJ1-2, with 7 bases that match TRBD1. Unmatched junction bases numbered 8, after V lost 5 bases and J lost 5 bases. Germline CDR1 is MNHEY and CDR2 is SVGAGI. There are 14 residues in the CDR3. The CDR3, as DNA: TGTGCCAGCAGTCCCGGGACAGCGGAATATGGCTACACCTTC. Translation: CASSPGTAEYGYTF.

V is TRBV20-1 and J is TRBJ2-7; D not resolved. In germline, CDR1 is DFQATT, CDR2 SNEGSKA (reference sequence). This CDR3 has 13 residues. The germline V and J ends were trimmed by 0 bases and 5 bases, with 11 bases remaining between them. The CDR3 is CSARDPVPDEQYF. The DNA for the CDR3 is TGCAGTGCTAGAGATCCCGTTCCCGACGAGCAGTACTTC.

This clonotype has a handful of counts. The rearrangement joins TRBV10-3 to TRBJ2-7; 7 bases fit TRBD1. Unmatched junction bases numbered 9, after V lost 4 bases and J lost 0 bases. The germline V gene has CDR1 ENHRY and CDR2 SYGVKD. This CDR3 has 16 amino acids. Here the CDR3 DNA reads TGTGCCATCAGTGGGAGTCGACAGGGATACTCCTACGAGCAGTACTTC. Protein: CAISGSRQGYSYEQYF.

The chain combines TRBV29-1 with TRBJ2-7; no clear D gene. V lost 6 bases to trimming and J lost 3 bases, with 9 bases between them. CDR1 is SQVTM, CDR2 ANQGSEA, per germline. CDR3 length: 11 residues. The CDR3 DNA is TGCAGCGTCCGGTGGGGCTACGAGCAGTACTTC. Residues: CSVRWGYEQYF.

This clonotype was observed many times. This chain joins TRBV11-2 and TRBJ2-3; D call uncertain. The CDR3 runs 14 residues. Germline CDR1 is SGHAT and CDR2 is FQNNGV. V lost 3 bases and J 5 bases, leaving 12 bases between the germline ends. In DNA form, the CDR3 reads TGTGCCAGCAGCTTTGGGGTGCGAGGAGATACGCAGTATTTT. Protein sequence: CASSFGVRGDTQYF.

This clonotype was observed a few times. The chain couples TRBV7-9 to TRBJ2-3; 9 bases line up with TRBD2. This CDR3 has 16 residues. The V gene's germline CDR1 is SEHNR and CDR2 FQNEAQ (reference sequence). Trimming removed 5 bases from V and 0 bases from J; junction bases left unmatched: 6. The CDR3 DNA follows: TGTGCCAGCAGCCCAAGGACTAGCGTGAGCACAGATACGCAGTATTTT. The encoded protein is CASSPRTSVSTDTQYF.